Here is one T cell receptor beta chain with its context. Its antigen is undetermined. TCRdb processed the reads anew with MiXCR; each CDR3 protein has one entry. This table has about 330,000 distinct CDR3 sequences, roughly 34% appearing once. This specimen comes from a study of T cell repertoires in cytomegalovirus infection. Across the whole study: Used in the study were CMV epitopes, some recently identified and HLA-C-restricted, others well-studied and HLA-B-restricted. Based on public TCR beta signatures, there were indications of CMV infection and of a matching HLA type.

Overall study results and limits: Of the TCR beta families, the public ones yielded a cumulative frequency that identified carriers of CMV plus the relevant HLA.

This TCR derives from a human donor in good health (CMV status not recorded). Some clones in this sample may be carry-over from other donors' samples. The specimen comprised cultured PBMCs, sampled from culture after CMV antigen stimulation.

The CDR3 DNA reads as TGTGCCAGCAGCCACTGGCAGGGGTCAAAATCCTACGAGCAGTACTTC. This translates into CASSHWQGSKSYEQYF. J is TRBJ2-7 and V is TRBV6-6, with D maybe TRBD1 (6 bases). Trimming shortened V by 6 bases and J by 1 base, and 19 bases separated the two germline ends. The CDR3 contains 16 residues. From germline, CDR1 is MNHNY and CDR2 SVGAGI (reference sequence).